The present TCR beta chain was sequenced within a study of T cell responses to AZD1222 COVID-19 vaccine. The CDR3 sequence is 14 residues long. Germline CDR1 is SGHDT and CDR2 is YYEEEE. Deletions cut 2 bases from V and 1 base from J, with 7 bases between. TCRdb's copy holds only in-frame clones and misses some; the assay was immunoSEQ multiplex PCR. This table holds around 100,000 clones, about 86% found once. Whole-study findings and limits: Baseline seropositives among AZD1222 recipients totaled only 5 to 7.

This clone was seen a single time. Its antigen is not known. The specimen was peripheral blood, collected on day 0 of AZD1222 vaccination. This clonotype originated in an adult in good health. The gene calls are TRBV5-6 and TRBJ1-5; the D is unclear. The CDR3 protein is CASSFIPSNQPQHF. The DNA for the CDR3 is TGTGCCAGCAGCTTCATTCCCAGCAATCAGCCCCAGCATTTT.